The sequence of this T cell receptor beta chain was determined in a study of Ad26.COV2.S vaccination and SARS-CoV-2 variants. Turning to the study itself: Dosing was one shot or two shots 56 days apart.

The CDR3 spans 14 residues. V lost 4 bases to trimming and J lost 3 bases; unmatched junction nucleotides: 5. The V gene's germline CDR1 is LNHNV and CDR2 YYDKDF (reference sequence). Study-level findings and limits: Marked by substantial breadth, spike-specific CD8+ and CD4+ T cell responses were reportedly seen after vaccination. Total T cell responses, in the TCR breadth and depth analyses, may have been underestimated.

Treatment specified: some 20 received Ad26.COV2.S at low or high dose, single or two shots; about 5 received placebo; per-sample allocation not given. Day 63 after the first vaccine or placebo injection was the time point for sampling. Within Boston, the person who donated was an adult of 18-55 years. Worth noting for this clone: What it binds is unknown.

Produced via immunoSEQ multiplex PCR; TCRdb's table is partial and in-frame only. This sample has some 250,000 clones; around nine tenths occur once, and the top ten carry about 10%. Sequencing used peripheral blood, obtained in a trial of Ad26.COV2.S vaccine versus placebo. This receptor was identified in a person between 18 and 65 years old who received the Ad26.COV2.S COVID-19 vaccine or a placebo. The chain is built from TRBV15 and TRBJ2-5; 7 nucleotides agree with TRBD1. The CDR3 sequence: CATSKDRWKETQYF. CDR3 DNA sequence: TGTGCCACCAGCAAGGACAGGTGGAAAGAGACCCAGTACTTC. Supplemented by reference TRBV15 and TRBJ2-5, the full variable domain reads DAMVIQNPRYQVTQFGKPVTLSCSQTLNHNVMYWYQQKSSQAPKLLFHYYDKDFNNEADTPDNFQSRRPNTSFCFLDIRSPGLGDTAMYLCATSKDRWKETQYFGPGTRLLVL.